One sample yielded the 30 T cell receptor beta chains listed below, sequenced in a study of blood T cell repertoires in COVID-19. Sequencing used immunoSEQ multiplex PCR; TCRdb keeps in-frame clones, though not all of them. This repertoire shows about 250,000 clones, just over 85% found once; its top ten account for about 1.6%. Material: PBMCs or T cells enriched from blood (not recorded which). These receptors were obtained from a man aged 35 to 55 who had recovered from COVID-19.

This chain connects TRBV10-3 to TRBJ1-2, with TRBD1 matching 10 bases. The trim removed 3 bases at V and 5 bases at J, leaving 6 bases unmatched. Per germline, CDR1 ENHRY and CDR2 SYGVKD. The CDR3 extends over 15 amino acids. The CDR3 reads CAISDPGQGYYGYTF. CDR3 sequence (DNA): TGTGCCATCAGTGATCCGGGACAGGGGTATTATGGCTACACCTTC.

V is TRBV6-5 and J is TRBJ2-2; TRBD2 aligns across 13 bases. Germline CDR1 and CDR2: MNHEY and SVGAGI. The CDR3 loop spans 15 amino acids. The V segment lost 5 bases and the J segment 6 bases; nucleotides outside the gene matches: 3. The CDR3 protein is CASSLTSGGAGELFF. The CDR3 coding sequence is TGTGCCAGCAGTCTAACTAGCGGGGGGGCCGGGGAGCTGTTTTTT.

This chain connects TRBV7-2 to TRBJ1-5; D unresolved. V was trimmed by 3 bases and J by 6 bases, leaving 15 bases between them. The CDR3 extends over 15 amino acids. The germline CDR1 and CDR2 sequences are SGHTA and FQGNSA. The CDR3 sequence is CASSFDGEEGQPQHF. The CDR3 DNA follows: TGTGCCAGCAGCTTTGACGGGGAGGAGGGTCAGCCCCAGCATTTT. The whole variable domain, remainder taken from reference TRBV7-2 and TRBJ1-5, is GAGVSQSPSNKVTEKGKDVELRCDPISGHTALYWYRQSLGQGLEFLIYFQGNSAPDKSGLPSDRFSAERTGGSVSTLTIQRTQQEDSAVYLCASSFDGEEGQPQHFGDGTRLSIL.

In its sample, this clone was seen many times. The CDR3 region has the DNA TGTGCCAGCAGTTTAGCGGGGGGGCATGAGACCCAGTACTTC. It encodes CASSLAGGHETQYF. The chain employs TRBV6-5 and TRBJ2-5; 11 bases line up with TRBD2. The V and J ends lost 4 bases and 5 bases, in that order; junction bases with no gene match: 3. Germline CDR1 and CDR2: MNHEY and SVGAGI. This CDR3 region has 14 residues.

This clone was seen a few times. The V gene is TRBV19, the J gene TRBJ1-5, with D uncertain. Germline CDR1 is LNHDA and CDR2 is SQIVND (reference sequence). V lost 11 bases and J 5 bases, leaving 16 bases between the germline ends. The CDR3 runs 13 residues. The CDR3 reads CAGGFSADQPQHF. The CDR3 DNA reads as TGTGCCGGAGGGTTCTCAGCGGATCAGCCCCAGCATTTT.

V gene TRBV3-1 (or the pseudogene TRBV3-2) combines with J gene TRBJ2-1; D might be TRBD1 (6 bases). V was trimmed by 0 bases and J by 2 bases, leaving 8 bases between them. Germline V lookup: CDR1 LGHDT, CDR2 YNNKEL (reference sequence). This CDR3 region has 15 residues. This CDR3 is CASSQDQGPYNEQFF. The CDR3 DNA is TGTGCCAGCAGCCAAGACCAGGGGCCCTACAATGAGCAGTTCTTC.

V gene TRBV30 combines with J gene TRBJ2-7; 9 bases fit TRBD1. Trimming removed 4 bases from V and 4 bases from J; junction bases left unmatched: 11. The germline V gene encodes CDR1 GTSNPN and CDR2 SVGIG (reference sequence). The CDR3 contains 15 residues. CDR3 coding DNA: TGTGCCTGGAACAATTACAGGGGGCGGGCGTACGAGCAGTACTTC. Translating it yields CAWNNYRGRAYEQYF. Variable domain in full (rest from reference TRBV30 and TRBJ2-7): SQTIHQWPATLVQPVGSPLSLECTVEGTSNPNLYWYRQAAGRGLQLLFYSVGIGQISSEVPQNLSASRPQDRQFILSSKKLLLSDSGFYLCAWNNYRGRAYEQYFGPGTRLTVT.

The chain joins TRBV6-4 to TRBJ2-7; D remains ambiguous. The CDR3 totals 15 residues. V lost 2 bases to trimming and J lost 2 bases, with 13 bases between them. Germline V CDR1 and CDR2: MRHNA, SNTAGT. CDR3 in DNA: TGTGCCAGCAGTGACCCACACCCCAGGACCTACGAGCAGTACTTC. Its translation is CASSDPHPRTYEQYF.

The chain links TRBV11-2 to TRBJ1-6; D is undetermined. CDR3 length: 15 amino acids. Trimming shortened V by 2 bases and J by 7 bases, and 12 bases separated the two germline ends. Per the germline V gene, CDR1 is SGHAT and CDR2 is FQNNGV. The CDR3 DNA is TGTGCCAGCAGCTTAAGGACCGGGGAGAATTCACCCCTCCACTTT. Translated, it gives CASSLRTGENSPLHF. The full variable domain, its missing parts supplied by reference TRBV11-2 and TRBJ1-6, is EAGVAQSPRYKIIEKRQSVAFWCNPISGHATLYWYQQILGQGPKLLIQFQNNGVVDDSQLPKDRFSAERLKGVDSTLKIQPAKLEDSAVYLCASSLRTGENSPLHFGNGTRLTVT.

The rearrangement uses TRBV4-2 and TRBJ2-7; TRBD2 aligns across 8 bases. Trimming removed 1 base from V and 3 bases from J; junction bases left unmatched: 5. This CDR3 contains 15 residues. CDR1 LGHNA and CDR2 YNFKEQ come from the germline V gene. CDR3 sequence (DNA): TGTGCCAGCAGCCAAGGACTAGCGATCCACTACGAGCAGTACTTC. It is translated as CASSQGLAIHYEQYF.

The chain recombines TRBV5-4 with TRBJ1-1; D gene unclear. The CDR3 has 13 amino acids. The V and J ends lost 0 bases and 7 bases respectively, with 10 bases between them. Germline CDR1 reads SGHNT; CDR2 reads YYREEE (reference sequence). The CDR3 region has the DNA TGTGCCAGCAGCTTGGAATTGGGCATTGAAGCTTTCTTT. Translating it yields CASSLELGIEAFF.

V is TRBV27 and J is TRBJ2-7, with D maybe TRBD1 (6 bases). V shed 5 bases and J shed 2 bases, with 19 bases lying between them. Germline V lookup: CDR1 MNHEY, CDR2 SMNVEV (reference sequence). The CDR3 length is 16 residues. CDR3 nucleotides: TGTGCCAGCAGTCAGAGAGTGACAGGCACCGCCTACGAGCAGTACTTC. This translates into CASSQRVTGTAYEQYF.

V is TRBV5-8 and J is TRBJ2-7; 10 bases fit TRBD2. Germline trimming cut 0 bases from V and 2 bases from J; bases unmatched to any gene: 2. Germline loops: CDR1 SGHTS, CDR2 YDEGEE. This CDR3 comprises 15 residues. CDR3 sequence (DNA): TGTGCCAGCAGCTTGGGGCTAGCGGGAGCCTACGAGCAGTACTTC. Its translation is CASSLGLAGAYEQYF.

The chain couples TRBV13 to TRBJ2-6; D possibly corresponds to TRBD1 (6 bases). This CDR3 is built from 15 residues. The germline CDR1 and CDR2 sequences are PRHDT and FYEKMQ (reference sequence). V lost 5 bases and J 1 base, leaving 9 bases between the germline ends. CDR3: CASSTTGSGANVLTF. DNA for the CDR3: TGTGCCAGCAGCACGACAGGTTCTGGGGCCAACGTCCTGACTTTC.

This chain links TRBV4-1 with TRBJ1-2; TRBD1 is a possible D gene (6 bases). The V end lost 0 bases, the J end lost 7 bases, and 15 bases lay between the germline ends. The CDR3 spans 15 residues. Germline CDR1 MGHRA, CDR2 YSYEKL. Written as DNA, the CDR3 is TGCGCCAGCAGCCAAGATCAAGGCAGGGGCACTGGCTACACCTTC. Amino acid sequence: CASSQDQGRGTGYTF.

CDR3 loop: CASSQGTGRISQETQYF. The CDR3 DNA is TGTGCCAGCAGCCAGGGAACGGGTCGCATATCTCAAGAGACCCAGTACTTC. The chain uses TRBV7-9 and TRBJ2-5; weak D call: TRBD1 (5 bases). Trimming cost V 5 bases and J 2 bases, with 21 bases left between them. Per the germline V gene, CDR1 is SEHNR and CDR2 is FQNEAQ (reference sequence). The CDR3 covers 17 residues.

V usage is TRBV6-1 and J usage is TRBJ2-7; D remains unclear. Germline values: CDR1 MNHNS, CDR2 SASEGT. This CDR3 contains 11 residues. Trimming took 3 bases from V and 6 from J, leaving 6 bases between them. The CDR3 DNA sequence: TGTGCCAGCAGTGATTATCGCGAGCAGTACTTC. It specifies CASSDYREQYF.

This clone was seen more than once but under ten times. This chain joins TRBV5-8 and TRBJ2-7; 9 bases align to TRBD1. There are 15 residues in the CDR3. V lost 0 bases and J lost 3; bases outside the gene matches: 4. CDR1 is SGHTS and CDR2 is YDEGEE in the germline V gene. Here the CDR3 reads CASSLAGDRDYEQYF. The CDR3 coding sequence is TGTGCCAGCAGCTTGGCTGGGGACAGGGACTACGAGCAGTACTTC.

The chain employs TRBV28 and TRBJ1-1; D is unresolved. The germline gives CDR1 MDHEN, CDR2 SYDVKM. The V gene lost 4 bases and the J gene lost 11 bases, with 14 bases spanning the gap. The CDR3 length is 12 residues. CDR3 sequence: CASSSPPGKAFF. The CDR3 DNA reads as TGTGCCAGCAGTTCCCCTCCCGGGAAGGCTTTCTTT.

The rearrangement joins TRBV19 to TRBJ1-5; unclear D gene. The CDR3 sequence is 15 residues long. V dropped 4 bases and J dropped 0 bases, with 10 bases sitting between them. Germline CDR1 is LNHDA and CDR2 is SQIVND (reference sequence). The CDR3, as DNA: TGTGCCAGTAGTAAGGTGAGGAATAGCAATCAGCCCCAGCATTTT. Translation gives CASSKVRNSNQPQHF.

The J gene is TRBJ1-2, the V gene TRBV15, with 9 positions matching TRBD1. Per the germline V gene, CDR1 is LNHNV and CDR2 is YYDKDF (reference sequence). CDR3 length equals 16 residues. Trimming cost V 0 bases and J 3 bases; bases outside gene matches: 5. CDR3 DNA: TGTGCCACCAGCAGAGAACAGGGGGCGCTGGACTATGGCTACACCTTC. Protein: CATSREQGALDYGYTF.

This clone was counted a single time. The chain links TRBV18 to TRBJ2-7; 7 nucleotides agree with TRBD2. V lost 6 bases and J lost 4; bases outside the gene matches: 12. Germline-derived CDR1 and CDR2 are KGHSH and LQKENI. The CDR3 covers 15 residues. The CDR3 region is CASSPVLGGPYEQYF. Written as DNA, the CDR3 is TGTGCCAGCTCCCCCGTTCTGGGAGGGCCTTACGAGCAGTACTTC.

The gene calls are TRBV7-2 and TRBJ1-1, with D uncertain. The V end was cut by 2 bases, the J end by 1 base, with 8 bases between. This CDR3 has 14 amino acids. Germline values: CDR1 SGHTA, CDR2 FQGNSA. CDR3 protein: CASSLWPGNTEAFF. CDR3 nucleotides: TGTGCCAGCAGCTTATGGCCGGGGAACACTGAAGCTTTCTTT.

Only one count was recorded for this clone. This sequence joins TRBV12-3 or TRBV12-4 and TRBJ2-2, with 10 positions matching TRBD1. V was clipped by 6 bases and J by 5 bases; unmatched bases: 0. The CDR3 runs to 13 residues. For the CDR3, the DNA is TGTGCCAGCAGGGACAGGGGGACCGGGGAGCTGTTTTTT. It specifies CASRDRGTGELFF.

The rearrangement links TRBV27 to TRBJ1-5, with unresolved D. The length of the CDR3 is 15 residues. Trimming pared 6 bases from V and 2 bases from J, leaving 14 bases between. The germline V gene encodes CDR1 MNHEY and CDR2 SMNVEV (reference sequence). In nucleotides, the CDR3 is TGTGCCAGCAGCGGAGGTGGGTCAGGCAATCAGCCCCAGCATTTT. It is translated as CASSGGGSGNQPQHF.

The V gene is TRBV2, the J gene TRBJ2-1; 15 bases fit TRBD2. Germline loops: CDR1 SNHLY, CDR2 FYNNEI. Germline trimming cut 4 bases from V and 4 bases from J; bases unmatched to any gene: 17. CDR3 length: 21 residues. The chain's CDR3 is CASSVPQPGTSGRTSYNEQFF. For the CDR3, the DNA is TGTGCCAGCAGTGTTCCTCAACCCGGGACTAGCGGGAGGACCTCATACAATGAGCAGTTCTTC.

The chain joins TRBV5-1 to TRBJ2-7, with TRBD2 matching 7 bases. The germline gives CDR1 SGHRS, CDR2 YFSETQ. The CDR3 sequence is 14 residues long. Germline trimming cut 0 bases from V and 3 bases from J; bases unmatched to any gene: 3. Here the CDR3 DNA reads TGCGCCAGCAGCTTGGGCGGGAGCATCTACGAGCAGTACTTC. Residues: CASSLGGSIYEQYF.

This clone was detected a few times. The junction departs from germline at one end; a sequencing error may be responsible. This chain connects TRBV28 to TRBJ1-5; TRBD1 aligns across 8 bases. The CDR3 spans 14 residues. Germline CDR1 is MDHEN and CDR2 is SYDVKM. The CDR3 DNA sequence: TGTGCCAGCAGACTGGACAGGGTGAATCGGCCCCAGCATTTT. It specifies CASRLDRVNRPQHF.

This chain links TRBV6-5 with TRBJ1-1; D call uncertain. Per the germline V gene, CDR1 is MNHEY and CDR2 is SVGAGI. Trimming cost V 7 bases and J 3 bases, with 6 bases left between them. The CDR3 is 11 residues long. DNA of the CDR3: TGTGCCAGCACCCGGGACACTGAAGCTTTCTTT. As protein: CASTRDTEAFF.

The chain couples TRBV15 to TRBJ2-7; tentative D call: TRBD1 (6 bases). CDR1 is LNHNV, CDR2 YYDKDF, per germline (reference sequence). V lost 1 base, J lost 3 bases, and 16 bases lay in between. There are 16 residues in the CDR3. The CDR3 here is CATSRAPDRRLYEQYF. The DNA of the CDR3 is TGTGCCACCAGCAGAGCTCCCGACAGGAGACTCTACGAGCAGTACTTC.